This section outlines one TCR beta chain sequence together with its context. Its target is not known. Germline values: CDR1 MDHEN, CDR2 SYDVKM. The length of the CDR3 is 14 residues. Through 5' RACE with UMI labels, the TRB cDNA libraries were prepared. TCRdb re-called the 5' RACE reads; one entry per CDR3 protein, DNA not given. The repertoire shows roughly 80,000 distinct CDR3 sequences; the top ten hold around 0.62%. This sample stems from a study of CXCR3-negative and CXCR3-positive naive CD8 T cells. Study results and caveats: Compared with CXCR3-negative naive cells, CXCR3-positive naive cells showed more hydrophobic TRB CDR3s.

This receptor was obtained from a human donor in good health. Some clones in this sample may be carry-over from other donors' samples. The chain employs TRBV28 and TRBJ2-2. The sequencing input was naive CXCR3+ CD8+ T cells from blood. Subset here: CD45RO-CCR7+CD27+CD95- naive CD8+ T cells expressing CXCR3 (TNR3+). CDR3: CASRPDTYTGELFF.